This T cell receptor (beta chain) is from a study of cytomegalovirus exposure and HLA in healthy donors. Whole-study context: In an earlier analysis, around 100 million unique TCR beta sequences were found from some 180 million T cells. In an early release, HLA-typed donors contributed 90 million or so unique TCR sequences.

This clone was seen a few times. As yet, its antigen is unknown. This PCR relied on a set of 60 Vbeta primers and 13 Jbeta primers. This table comes from immunoSEQ multiplex PCR, and its TCRdb copy is limited to in-frame clones, with some not included. The sample lists about 170,000 clones, over 70% occurring once. Study results and caveats: Common viral pathogens seemed to be connected with several of the most significant clusters, according to a later analysis.

The germline V gene has CDR1 SGHRS and CDR2 YFSETQ. This CDR3 comprises 16 residues. The V segment lost 2 bases and the J segment 3 bases; nucleotides outside the gene matches: 4. V is TRBV5-1 and J is TRBJ2-1, with 11 positions matching TRBD2. This clonotype was sampled from a female donor in good health and CMV-seronegative. Sample: PBMCs. The CDR3 spells CASSLGLAGGYNEQFF. DNA of the CDR3: TGCGCCAGCAGCTTAGGGCTAGCGGGAGGCTACAATGAGCAGTTCTTC.